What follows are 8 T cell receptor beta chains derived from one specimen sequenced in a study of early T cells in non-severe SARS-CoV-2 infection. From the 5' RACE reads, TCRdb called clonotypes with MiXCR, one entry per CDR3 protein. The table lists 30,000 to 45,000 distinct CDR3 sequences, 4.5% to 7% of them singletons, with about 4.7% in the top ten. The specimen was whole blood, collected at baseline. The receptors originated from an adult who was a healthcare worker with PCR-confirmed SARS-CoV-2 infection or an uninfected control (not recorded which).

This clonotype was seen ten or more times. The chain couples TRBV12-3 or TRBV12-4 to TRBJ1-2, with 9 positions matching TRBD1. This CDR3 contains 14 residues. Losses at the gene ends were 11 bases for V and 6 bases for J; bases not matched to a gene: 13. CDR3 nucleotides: TGTGCCTCTCGAGGGGACAGGGTATCGAATGGCTACACCTTC. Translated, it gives CASRGDRVSNGYTF.

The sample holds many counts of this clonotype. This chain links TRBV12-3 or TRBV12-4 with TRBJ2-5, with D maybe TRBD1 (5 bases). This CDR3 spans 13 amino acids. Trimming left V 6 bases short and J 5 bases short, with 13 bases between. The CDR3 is CASRDTGKETQYF. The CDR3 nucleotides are TGTGCCAGCAGGGATACAGGAAAGGAGACCCAGTACTTC.

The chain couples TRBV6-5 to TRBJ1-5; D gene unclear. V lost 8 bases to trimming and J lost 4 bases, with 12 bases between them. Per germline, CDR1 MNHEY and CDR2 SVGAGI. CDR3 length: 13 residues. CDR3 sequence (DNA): TGTGCCAGCTCCGGCAGTTTTAATCAGCCCCAGCATTTT. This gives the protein CASSGSFNQPQHF.

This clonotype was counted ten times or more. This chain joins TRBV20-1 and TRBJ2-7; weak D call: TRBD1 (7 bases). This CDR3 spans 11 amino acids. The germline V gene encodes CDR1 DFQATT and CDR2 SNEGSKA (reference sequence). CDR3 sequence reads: CSAGTAYEQYF. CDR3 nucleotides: TGCAGCGCGGGGACAGCCTACGAGCAGTACTTC.

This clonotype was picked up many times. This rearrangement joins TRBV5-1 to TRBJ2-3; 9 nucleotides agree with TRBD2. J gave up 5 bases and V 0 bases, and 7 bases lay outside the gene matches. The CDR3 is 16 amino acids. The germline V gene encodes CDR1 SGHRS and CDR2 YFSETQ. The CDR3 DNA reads TGCGCCAGCAGCTTGGCGCTAGCGGGAAGAAGAGATACGCAGTATTTT. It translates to CASSLALAGRRDTQYF.

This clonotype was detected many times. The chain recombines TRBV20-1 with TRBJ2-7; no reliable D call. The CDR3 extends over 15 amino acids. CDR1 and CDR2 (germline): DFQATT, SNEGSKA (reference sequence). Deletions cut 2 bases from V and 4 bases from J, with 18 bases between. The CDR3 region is CSARPLKSGYYEQYF. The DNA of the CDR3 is TGCAGTGCTAGACCTTTGAAGTCTGGTTATTACGAGCAGTACTTC.

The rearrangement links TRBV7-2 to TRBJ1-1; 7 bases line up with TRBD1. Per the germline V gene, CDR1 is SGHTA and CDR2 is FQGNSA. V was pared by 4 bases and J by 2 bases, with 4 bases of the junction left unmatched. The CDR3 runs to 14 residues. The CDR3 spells CASSSGQFNTEAFF. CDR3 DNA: TGTGCCAGCAGCTCGGGACAGTTTAACACTGAAGCTTTCTTT. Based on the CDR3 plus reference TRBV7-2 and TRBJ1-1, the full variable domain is GAGVSQSPSNKVTEKGKDVELRCDPISGHTALYWYRQSLGQGLEFLIYFQGNSAPDKSGLPSDRFSAERTGGSVSTLTIQRTQQEDSAVYLCASSSGQFNTEAFFGQGTRLTVV.

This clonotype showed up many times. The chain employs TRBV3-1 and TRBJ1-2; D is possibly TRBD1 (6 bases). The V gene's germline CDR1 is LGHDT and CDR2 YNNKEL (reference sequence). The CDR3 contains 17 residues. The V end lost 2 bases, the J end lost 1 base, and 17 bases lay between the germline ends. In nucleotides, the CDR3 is TGTGCCAGCAGCCAATTGCCGGCAGGGGCCTTTAACTATGGCTACACCTTC. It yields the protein CASSQLPAGAFNYGYTF. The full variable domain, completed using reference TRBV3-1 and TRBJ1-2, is DTAVSQTPKYLVTQMGNDKSIKCEQNLGHDTMYWYKQDSKKFLKIMFSYNNKELIINETVPNRFSPKSPDKAHLNLHINSLELGDSAVYFCASSQLPAGAFNYGYTFGSGTRLTVV.